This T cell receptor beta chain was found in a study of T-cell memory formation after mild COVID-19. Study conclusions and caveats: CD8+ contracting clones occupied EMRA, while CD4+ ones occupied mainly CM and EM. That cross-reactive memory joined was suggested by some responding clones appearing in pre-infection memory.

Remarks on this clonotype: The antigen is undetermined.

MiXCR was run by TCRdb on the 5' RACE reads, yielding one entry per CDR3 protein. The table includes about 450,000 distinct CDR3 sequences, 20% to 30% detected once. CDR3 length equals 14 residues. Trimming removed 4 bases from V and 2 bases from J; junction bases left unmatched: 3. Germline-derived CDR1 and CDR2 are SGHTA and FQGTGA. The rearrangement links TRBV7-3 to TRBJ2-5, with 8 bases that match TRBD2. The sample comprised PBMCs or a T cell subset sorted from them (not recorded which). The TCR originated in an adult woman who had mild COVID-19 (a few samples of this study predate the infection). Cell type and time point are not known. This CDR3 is CASSWGLGQETQYF. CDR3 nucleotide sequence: TGTGCCAGCAGCTGGGGACTAGGACAAGAGACCCAGTACTTC.